Shown below are 22 T cell receptor beta chains from a single sample sequenced in a study of shared clonotypes between healthy human individuals (dated by TCRdb to 2019 to 2021). Library generation was performed with the immunoSEQ multiplex PCR assay. In its TCRdb copy, this immuneACCESS table keeps in-frame sequences only and misses some clones. Where compared with another copy, unresolved V genes explain less than half of these, and the others have no known cause. Here the sample has roughly 2 million clones; 90% to 95% occur a single time. Of the sample, roughly 0.13% is held by the ten largest clones. The specimen was naive CD4+ T cells sorted from blood. The cell subset or site label corresponds to: CD45RA+ positively selected. The receptors derive from a man between 18 and 35 years old in good health.

The V gene is TRBV5-6, the J gene TRBJ1-4, with D possibly TRBD1 on 5 matching bases. CDR1 is SGHDT, CDR2 YYEEEE, per germline. The V end was cut by 0 bases, the J end by 8 bases, with 11 bases between. The CDR3 is made up of 14 amino acids. CDR3 DNA sequence: TGTGCCAGCAGCTTGGGCAGGGTTCAGGAAAAACTGTTTTTT. Protein sequence: CASSLGRVQEKLFF.

V usage is TRBV27 and J usage is TRBJ1-4; D ambiguous. V lost 6 bases, J lost 0 bases, and 14 bases lay in between. The germline V gene has CDR1 MNHEY and CDR2 SMNVEV (reference sequence). The CDR3 contains 16 residues. CDR3 DNA sequence: TGTGCCAGCAGCGCCCAGATGGACGCAACTAATGAAAAACTGTTTTTT. Translating it yields CASSAQMDATNEKLFF.

The rearrangement uses TRBV2 and TRBJ2-7, with D possibly being TRBD2 (5 bases). The CDR3 is 13 residues long. Germline CDR1 is SNHLY and CDR2 is FYNNEI. V gave up 8 bases and J gave up 0 bases, with 11 bases separating them. The CDR3 coding sequence is TGTGCCAGCTTACGGGGTATCTCCTACGAGCAGTACTTC. Its protein product is CASLRGISYEQYF.

This clone was seen only once. CDR3 DNA sequence: TGCGCCAGCAGCTCACAGGGCGCAGATACGCAGTATTTT. Residues: CASSSQGADTQYF. The genes are TRBV10-1 and TRBJ2-3, with a tentative D call TRBD1 (6 bases). The CDR3 spans 13 residues. The V gene's germline CDR1 is WNHNN and CDR2 SYGVQD (reference sequence). The germline V and J ends were trimmed by 6 bases and 4 bases, with 11 bases remaining between them.

CDR3 coding DNA: TGCGCCAGCAGCACCGACAGGGGCGGTGGGGAGCTGTTTTTT. Translation gives CASSTDRGGGELFF. The V call is TRBV5-1, the J call TRBJ2-2, with 8 bases that match TRBD1. The CDR3 extends over 14 amino acids. Germline lookup yields CDR1 SGHRS and CDR2 YFSETQ. V was pared by 4 bases and J by 8 bases, with 7 bases of the junction left unmatched.

This sequence joins TRBV6-5 and TRBJ2-7; D call uncertain. Germline assignment: CDR1 MNHEY and CDR2 SVGAGI. The ends were cut back, 7 bases at V and 0 bases at J, with 16 bases in the middle. The CDR3 sequence is 15 residues long. The CDR3 region has the DNA TGTGCCAGCACCCACGCTCAGAACAGCTCCTACGAGCAGTACTTC. It specifies CASTHAQNSSYEQYF.

The rearrangement joins TRBV6-1 to TRBJ1-1; 10 bases are a match to TRBD1. The V and J ends lost 6 bases and 3 bases, in that order; junction bases with no gene match: 1. There are 13 residues in the CDR3. The germline gives CDR1 MNHNS, CDR2 SASEGT. The CDR3 sequence: CASRGTGDTEAFF. CDR3 nucleotides: TGTGCCAGCAGGGGGACAGGGGACACTGAAGCTTTCTTT.

V usage is TRBV7-2 and J usage is TRBJ2-5, with 11 bases identical to TRBD2. The CDR3 spans 16 residues. Germline assignment: CDR1 SGHTA and CDR2 FQGNSA. Trimming took 1 base from V and 2 from J; bases not matched to a gene: 3. CDR3 DNA sequence: TGTGCCAGCAGCTTAGATGGACTAGCGGGTCAAGAGACCCAGTACTTC. Protein product: CASSLDGLAGQETQYF.

V is TRBV5-6 and J is TRBJ2-7; 7 nucleotides match TRBD1. The germline CDR1 and CDR2 sequences are SGHDT and YYEEEE. The CDR3 consists of 13 residues. The junction had 2 bases not matched to a gene; V was cut back by 3 bases and J by 2 bases. CDR3 sequence (DNA): TGTGCCAGCAGCTCCGGGACAGCCTACGAGCAGTACTTC. This encodes CASSSGTAYEQYF. The full variable domain, its missing parts supplied by reference TRBV5-6 and TRBJ2-7, is DAGVTQSPTHLIKTRGQQVTLRCSPKSGHDTVSWYQQALGQGPQFIFQYYEEEERQRGNFPDRFSGHQFPNYSSELNVNALLLGDSALYLCASSSGTAYEQYFGPGTRLTVT.

This clone was observed a single time. The genes are TRBV29-1 and TRBJ2-5, with D maybe TRBD1 (6 bases). Germline V lookup: CDR1 SQVTM, CDR2 ANQGSEA. V was clipped by 6 bases and J by 5 bases, with 13 bases between them. This CDR3 contains 12 residues. The CDR3 loop is CSVHTTGETQYF. CDR3 DNA: TGCAGCGTGCATACAACAGGGGAGACCCAGTACTTC.

The rearrangement uses TRBV6-1 and TRBJ2-5; D is uncertain. Trimming stripped 5 bases from V and 14 bases from J, with 15 bases between. This CDR3 is built from 11 residues. CDR1 is MNHNS, CDR2 SASEGT, per germline. For the CDR3, the DNA is TGTGCCAGCAGTTGGAACAGTGCCCTATACTTC. Its protein is CASSWNSALYF.

The chain carries TRBV4-1 and TRBJ1-2; 8 positions agree with TRBD1. The trim removed 3 bases at V and 8 bases at J, leaving 14 bases unmatched. CDR3 length: 16 amino acids. Germline CDR1 is MGHRA and CDR2 is YSYEKL. The CDR3 DNA sequence: TGCGCCAGCAGCCAGGGGACAGGCTCTGAGGCAGGAGGCTACACCTTC. Its protein product is CASSQGTGSEAGGYTF.

The chain carries TRBV18 and TRBJ1-4; no firm D call. Trimming took 4 bases from V and 0 from J, leaving 18 bases between them. The CDR3 totals 18 residues. CDR1 and CDR2 (germline): KGHSH, LQKENI. CDR3 residues: CASSLSQKTTATNEKLFF. The CDR3 nucleotides read TGTGCCAGCTCACTCTCCCAAAAGACTACTGCAACTAATGAAAAACTGTTTTTT.

The rearrangement uses TRBV6-1 and TRBJ1-5, with TRBD1 matching 7 bases. This CDR3 region has 13 residues. Germline assignment: CDR1 MNHNS and CDR2 SASEGT. Trimming cost V 6 bases and J 5 bases; bases outside gene matches: 4. The CDR3, as DNA: TGTGCCAGCAGCCGGGACAGTTATCAGCCCCAGCATTTT. Its translation: CASSRDSYQPQHF.

The chain has TRBV9 and TRBJ2-5; a possible D gene is TRBD1 (6 bases). V was clipped by 1 base and J by 5 bases, with 9 bases between them. The CDR3 totals 13 residues. The germline CDR1 and CDR2 sequences are SGDLS and YYNGEE. CDR3 in amino acids: CASSVTGLETQYF. The CDR3 DNA is TGTGCCAGCAGCGTAACAGGGCTGGAGACCCAGTACTTC.

This clone appeared a few times. This chain connects TRBV7-2 to TRBJ2-2, with 10 bases aligning to TRBD2. V was clipped by 4 bases and J by 6 bases; unmatched bases: 8. In germline, CDR1 is SGHTA, CDR2 FQGNSA. The CDR3 sequence is 16 residues long. CDR3 residues: CASSWTSGPQAGELFF. The CDR3 DNA is TGTGCCAGCAGCTGGACTAGCGGCCCTCAGGCCGGGGAGCTGTTTTTT.

This rearrangement joins TRBV5-8 to TRBJ2-7; tentatively, D is TRBD2 (6 bases). The CDR3 length is 14 residues. The germline V and J ends were trimmed by 2 bases and 6 bases, with 15 bases remaining between them. The germline V gene encodes CDR1 SGHTS and CDR2 YDEGEE. In nucleotides, the CDR3 is TGTGCCAGCAGCTTTTCGGGAGCTAGGGGCGAGCAGTACTTC. This translates into CASSFSGARGEQYF.

The rearrangement joins TRBV6-5 to TRBJ1-5; 8 nucleotides align to TRBD1. Germline CDR1 is MNHEY and CDR2 is SVGAGI. With V trimmed by 0 bases and J by 5 bases, 6 bases remained unmatched. The CDR3 length is 16 residues. DNA for the CDR3: TGTGCCAGCAGTTACTCCTGGACAGGGAAGGATCAGCCCCAGCATTTT. Residues: CASSYSWTGKDQPQHF.

J is TRBJ2-5 and V is TRBV18; 9 nucleotides line up with TRBD1. The germline gives CDR1 KGHSH, CDR2 LQKENI. The CDR3 extends over 13 amino acids. Trimming cost V 8 bases and J 3 bases; bases outside gene matches: 4. CDR3 sequence reads: CASRRTGEETQYF. DNA for the CDR3: TGTGCCAGCCGCAGGACAGGGGAAGAGACCCAGTACTTC.

A few counts support this clone. This CDR3 is also generated by other DNA sequences in the sample. The rearrangement links TRBV7-9 to TRBJ1-6; D gene unclear. Trimming left V 1 base short and J 6 bases short, with 4 bases between. CDR1 and CDR2 from the germline V gene are SEHNR and FQNEAQ (reference sequence). The CDR3 is 13 amino acids. CDR3 protein: CASSLDGNSPLHF. The CDR3 DNA follows: TGTGCCAGCAGCTTAGACGGTAATTCACCCCTCCACTTT.

A single count supports this clone. DNA for the CDR3: TGTGCCTGGAGCCTACAGGGGCTTTACTATGGCTACACCTTC. Translation: CAWSLQGLYYGYTF. The V gene is TRBV30, the J gene TRBJ1-2; 7 nucleotides line up with TRBD1. The J segment lost 3 bases and the V segment lost 3 bases, leaving 7 bases of the junction unmatched. The CDR3 has 14 residues. Germline-derived CDR1 and CDR2 are GTSNPN and SVGIG (reference sequence).

The count of this clone is one. Being one base from a much bigger clone, this may be a read error. The same CDR3 arises from other DNA sequences in this sample as well. This chain links TRBV6-1 with TRBJ1-5; no firm D call. Germline V lookup: CDR1 MNHNS, CDR2 SASEGT. V was clipped by 5 bases and J by 4 bases, with 3 bases between them. This CDR3 contains 11 residues. DNA of the CDR3: TGTGCCAGCAGTTTAAATCAGCCCCAGCATTTT. Its translation is CASSLNQPQHF.